Listed here is a single T cell receptor beta chain. Germline loops: CDR1 MGHDK, CDR2 SYGVNS. The CDR3 is 14 residues long. V was pared by 8 bases and J by 1 base, with 14 bases between. This sample is part of a study of graft-versus-host responses after intestinal transplantation. Study as a whole: As for transplant type, recipients had multivisceral, liver-intestinal, or isolated intestinal grafts.

This table comes from immunoSEQ multiplex PCR, and its TCRdb copy is limited to in-frame clones, with some not included. Here the sample spans just over 40,000 clones, less than 95% being singletons. The sequences come from PBMCs, collected 314 days after intestinal transplant. The rearrangement uses TRBV25-1 and TRBJ1-1; D ambiguous. The sequence derives from a human patient who received an intestinal transplant, so some T cells may come from the graft donor. CDR3 sequence reads: CASAGGRGNTEAFF. In DNA, the CDR3 is TGTGCCAGCGCGGGCGGGCGAGGGAACACTGAAGCTTTCTTT.